The 28 T cell receptor beta chains presented below share a single source sample, sequenced in a study of blood T cell repertoires in COVID-19. Profiled with immunoSEQ multiplex PCR; TCRdb holds only in-frame clones, not every one. The repertoire consists of over 200,000 clones, with 81% occurring once and the leading ten covering around 8%. Sequenced input: peripheral blood. The receptors stem from a woman older than 75 with acute or convalescent COVID-19.

The chain joins TRBV7-2 to TRBJ1-4; 10 nucleotides agree with TRBD1. After removal of 5 bases from V and 8 bases from J, the junction contained 8 bases not matched to a gene. The germline CDR1 and CDR2 sequences are SGHTA and FQGNSA. The CDR3 is made up of 15 amino acids. The CDR3 reads CASSERQGAKEKLFF. CDR3 nucleotides: TGTGCCAGCAGCGAGAGACAGGGGGCGAAGGAAAAACTGTTTTTT. The full variable domain, with the rest looked up from reference TRBV7-2 and TRBJ1-4, is GAGVSQSPSNKVTEKGKDVELRCDPISGHTALYWYRQSLGQGLEFLIYFQGNSAPDKSGLPSDRFSAERTGGSVSTLTIQRTQQEDSAVYLCASSERQGAKEKLFFGSGTQLSVL.

The chain employs TRBV5-8 and TRBJ1-4; D gene ambiguous. The CDR3 runs to 13 residues. Germline V gives CDR1 SGHTS, CDR2 YDEGEE. Deletions cut 7 bases from V and 6 bases from J, with 13 bases between. The CDR3 nucleotides read TGTGCCAGCCGAGGCTTGGCGGATGAAAAACTGTTTTTT. Protein product: CASRGLADEKLFF. The variable domain in full, completed from reference TRBV5-8 and TRBJ1-4, reads EAGVTQSPTHLIKTRGQQATLRCSPISGHTSVYWYQQALGLGLQFLLWYDEGEERNRGNFPPRFSGRQFPNYSSELNVNALELEDSALYLCASRGLADEKLFFGSGTQLSVL.

The genes are TRBV7-9 and TRBJ2-7; 7 bases align to TRBD1. V lost 5 bases and J lost 4; bases outside the gene matches: 5. The CDR3 sequence is 13 residues long. Germline V gene data show CDR1 as SEHNR and CDR2 as FQNEAQ (reference sequence). The CDR3 DNA reads as TGTGCCAGCAGCAGACAGGGTGGGTACGAGCAGTACTTC. It yields the protein CASSRQGGYEQYF. The entire variable domain, with the rest obtained from reference TRBV7-9 and TRBJ2-7, is as follows: DTGVSQNPRHKITKRGQNVTFRCDPISEHNRLYWYRQTLGQGPEFLTYFQNEAQLEKSRLLSDRFSAERPKGSFSTLEIQRTEQGDSAMYLCASSRQGGYEQYFGPGTRLTVT.

The chain is built from TRBV19 and TRBJ1-3, with 8 positions matching TRBD1. The CDR3 length is 15 residues. CDR1 and CDR2 (germline): LNHDA, SQIVND (reference sequence). The V and J ends lost 7 bases and 2 bases, in that order; junction bases with no gene match: 7. The CDR3: CASTSDRVPGNTIYF. For the CDR3, the DNA is TGTGCCAGTACCTCGGACAGGGTACCTGGAAACACCATATATTTT.

The rearrangement uses TRBV7-2 and TRBJ2-3; TRBD2 is a possible D gene (7 bases). The CDR3 loop spans 15 amino acids. Germline CDR1 SGHTA, CDR2 FQGNSA. V was cut by 4 bases and J by 0 bases, with 11 bases left in between. The DNA of the CDR3 is TGTGCCAGCAGCTGGGGGGGCGAGAGCACAGATACGCAGTATTTT. Protein sequence: CASSWGGESTDTQYF.

CDR3 DNA sequence: TGTGCCAGCAGCCGGCAGTGGAACACTGAAGCTTTCTTT. Its translation: CASSRQWNTEAFF. This chain uses TRBV3-1 (or the pseudogene TRBV3-2) with TRBJ1-1; D is uncertain. Germline assignment: CDR1 LGHDT and CDR2 YNNKEL (reference sequence). Trimming stripped 4 bases from V and 1 base from J, with 7 bases between. The CDR3 has 13 residues.

The J gene is TRBJ1-2, the V gene TRBV2, with 9 positions matching TRBD1. CDR3 length: 13 residues. J lost 4 bases, V lost 3 bases, and 0 bases had no gene match. The germline V gene encodes CDR1 SNHLY and CDR2 FYNNEI. CDR3 DNA sequence: TGTGCCAGCAGTGAGGGACAGGGCTATGGCTACACCTTC. Protein: CASSEGQGYGYTF.

The chain has TRBV19 and TRBJ2-1, with D unclear. V lost 6 bases and J lost 8, with 8 bases in between. CDR1 and CDR2 from the germline V gene are LNHDA and SQIVND (reference sequence). This CDR3 comprises 11 residues. The CDR3 sequence is CASRTRDEQFF. The CDR3 DNA follows: TGTGCCAGTAGGACCCGGGATGAGCAGTTCTTC.

This clone was detected only a few times. The rearrangement links TRBV28 to TRBJ2-2, with TRBD2 matching 12 bases. Germline lookup yields CDR1 MDHEN and CDR2 SYDVKM. The CDR3 sequence is 19 residues long. Germline trimming cut 4 bases from V and 7 bases from J; bases unmatched to any gene: 16. CDR3 nucleotide sequence: TGTGCCAGCAGTTCTATCCCCTCCAGGCCTAGCGGGAGGGGCGGGGAGCTGTTTTTT. This codes for CASSSIPSRPSGRGGELFF.

The chain recombines TRBV4-2 with TRBJ1-4; D unclear. CDR3 length: 14 residues. Germline V gene sequence: CDR1 LGHNA, CDR2 YNFKEQ. V was trimmed by 4 bases and J by 4 bases, leaving 10 bases between them. CDR3 residues: CASSPASVNEKLFF. In DNA form, the CDR3 reads TGTGCCAGCAGCCCCGCGAGTGTTAATGAAAAACTGTTTTTT.

The chain is built from TRBV6-4 and TRBJ1-4; TRBD1 is a possible D gene (6 bases). CDR1 MRHNA and CDR2 SNTAGT come from the germline V gene. CDR3 length: 15 amino acids. Trimming took off 0 bases at V and 8 bases at J, with 13 bases between the two ends. CDR3 DNA: TGTGCCAGCAGTGACTCGGGGGCGACGGGGGAAAAACTGTTTTTT. Residues: CASSDSGATGEKLFF.

The chain carries TRBV7-6 and TRBJ2-5; 7 bases align to TRBD2. V lost 4 bases, J lost 4 bases, and 21 bases stayed unmatched. This CDR3 is built from 19 residues. Germline values: CDR1 SGHVS, CDR2 FNYEAQ. CDR3: CASSSEGYRGRASRETQYF. CDR3 in DNA: TGTGCCAGCAGCTCCGAGGGCTATAGAGGGAGGGCTAGTAGAGAGACCCAGTACTTC.

This chain uses TRBV6-5 with TRBJ2-1; 7 positions agree with TRBD1. The CDR3 totals 15 residues. Germline CDR1 and CDR2: MNHEY and SVGAGI. V dropped 6 bases and J dropped 2; count of bases not matched to a gene: 7. CDR3 nucleotides: TGTGCCAGCAGCACCGGGACAGCGCCCTACAATGAGCAGTTCTTC. It encodes CASSTGTAPYNEQFF.

This chain joins TRBV3-1 (or the pseudogene TRBV3-2) and TRBJ1-2, with D maybe TRBD1 (5 bases). The CDR3 has 14 amino acids. The V end was cut by 1 base, the J end by 7 bases, with 13 bases between. CDR1 is LGHDT, CDR2 YNNKEL, per germline (reference sequence). The CDR3 region is CASSQVAGNFGYTF. CDR3 DNA: TGTGCCAGCAGCCAAGTCGCAGGGAATTTTGGCTACACCTTC.

This clone was found a few times. CDR3 nucleotides: TGTGCCAGTAGTATATGGACAGGGGATCAGCCCCAGCATTTT. It translates to CASSIWTGDQPQHF. V gene TRBV19 combines with J gene TRBJ1-5; 9 bases align to TRBD1. V lost 2 bases, J lost 5 bases, and 1 base stayed unmatched. The germline V gene encodes CDR1 LNHDA and CDR2 SQIVND (reference sequence). The CDR3 is 14 residues long.

CDR3 in amino acids: CASSRQPNTEAFF. Written as DNA, the CDR3 is TGCGCCAGCAGCAGACAGCCGAACACTGAAGCTTTCTTT. The V and J genes are TRBV4-1 and TRBJ1-1; D may be TRBD1 (5 bases). Germline CDR1 is MGHRA and CDR2 is YSYEKL. Trimming pared 5 bases from V and 1 base from J, leaving 8 bases between. The CDR3 sequence is 13 residues long.

The gene calls are TRBV7-6 and TRBJ2-2; D gene unclear. V shed 1 base and J shed 1 base, with 7 bases lying between them. This CDR3 has 15 amino acids. Germline V gene sequence: CDR1 SGHVS, CDR2 FNYEAQ. The CDR3 loop reads CASSLGGVNTGELFF. The DNA of the CDR3 is TGTGCCAGCAGCTTAGGAGGAGTGAACACCGGGGAGCTGTTTTTT.

The chain recombines TRBV28 with TRBJ1-3, with D perhaps matching TRBD1 (6 bases). Germline V lookup: CDR1 MDHEN, CDR2 SYDVKM. The germline V and J ends were trimmed by 3 bases and 4 bases, with 16 bases remaining between them. There are 16 residues in the CDR3. Written as DNA, the CDR3 is TGTGCCAGCAGTTTGTTTGGTAGGGGGACGGGAAACACCATATATTTT. Its protein product is CASSLFGRGTGNTIYF. Based on the CDR3 plus reference TRBV28 and TRBJ1-3, the full variable domain is DVKVTQSSRYLVKRTGEKVFLECVQDMDHENMFWYRQDPGLGLRLIYFSYDVKMKEKGDIPEGYSVSREKKERFSLILESASTNQTSMYLCASSLFGRGTGNTIYFGEGSWLTVV.

The V call is TRBV10-3, the J call TRBJ1-1; D is unresolved. In germline, CDR1 is ENHRY, CDR2 SYGVKD. The CDR3 runs 14 residues. V lost 3 bases to trimming and J lost 5 bases, with 13 bases between them. For the CDR3, the DNA is TGTGCCATCAGTGAAGGTGTCGGGAGGACTGAAGCTTTCTTT. This sequence encodes CAISEGVGRTEAFF.

The rearrangement links TRBV12-3 or TRBV12-4 to TRBJ1-1; D gene unclear. V was trimmed by 2 bases and J by 8 bases, leaving 12 bases between them. The CDR3 runs to 13 residues. For the CDR3, the DNA is TGTGCCAGCAGTTTAACCGAACAGTTGGAAGCTTTCTTT. Translating it yields CASSLTEQLEAFF.

The rearrangement links TRBV30 to TRBJ2-5; 7 nucleotides line up with TRBD2. V was clipped by 0 bases and J by 4 bases; unmatched bases: 8. The CDR3 is 15 residues long. CDR1 and CDR2 from the germline V gene are GTSNPN and SVGIG (reference sequence). The CDR3 DNA reads as TGTGCCTGGAGTGTAATGGGGGGGATAGGAGAGACCCAGTACTTC. It specifies CAWSVMGGIGETQYF. The whole variable domain, filled in from reference TRBV30 and TRBJ2-5, reads SQTIHQWPATLVQPVGSPLSLECTVEGTSNPNLYWYRQAAGRGLQLLFYSVGIGQISSEVPQNLSASRPQDRQFILSSKKLLLSDSGFYLCAWSVMGGIGETQYFGPGTRLLVL.

The chain combines TRBV7-2 with TRBJ2-1, with 12 bases matching TRBD2. The J segment lost 6 bases and the V segment lost 4 bases, leaving 16 bases of the junction unmatched. Germline V gives CDR1 SGHTA, CDR2 FQGNSA. The CDR3 consists of 19 residues. DNA of the CDR3: TGTGCCAGCAGCTCACCTCCATTGACTAGCGGGAGATCTGCCAATGAGCAGTTCTTC. It translates to CASSSPPLTSGRSANEQFF.

The chain joins TRBV14 to TRBJ2-2, with unresolved D. Looked up from germline, CDR1 is SGHDN and CDR2 is FVKESK. The CDR3 extends over 12 amino acids. Deletions cut 4 bases from V and 3 bases from J, with 3 bases between. The CDR3 bases are TGTGCCAGCAGCCCTCACACCGGGGAGCTGTTTTTT. This sequence encodes CASSPHTGELFF.

The gene calls are TRBV9 and TRBJ2-2; D is perhaps TRBD2 (6 bases). The germline CDR1 and CDR2 sequences are SGDLS and YYNGEE. The V gene lost 2 bases and the J gene lost 0 bases, with 8 bases spanning the gap. The length of the CDR3 is 15 residues. This CDR3 is CASSVSGANTGELFF. DNA for the CDR3: TGTGCCAGCAGCGTTAGCGGAGCGAACACCGGGGAGCTGTTTTTT. The entire variable domain, with the rest obtained from reference TRBV9 and TRBJ2-2, is as follows: DSGVTQTPKHLITATGQRVTLRCSPRSGDLSVYWYQQSLDQGLQFLIQYYNGEERAKGNILERFSAQQFPDLHSELNLSSLELGDSALYFCASSVSGANTGELFFGEGSRLTVL.

The V call is TRBV28, the J call TRBJ2-3; possible D gene TRBD2, 6 bases. The CDR3 contains 17 residues. CDR1 is MDHEN, CDR2 SYDVKM, per germline. Between the trimmed V and J ends, which lost 5 bases and 6 bases, there was a span of 24 bases. In nucleotides, the CDR3 is TGTGCCAGCAGTGGTGGGAGGCGGCGACTTCTTGGGGATACGCAGTATTTT. This encodes CASSGGRRRLLGDTQYF.

This CDR3 is CASSLAGLVNSPLHF. In DNA form, the CDR3 reads TGCGCCAGCAGCTTGGCAGGGTTAGTTAATTCACCCCTCCACTTT. The rearrangement links TRBV5-1 to TRBJ1-6; D is possibly TRBD1 (5 bases). This CDR3 is built from 15 residues. V was clipped by 0 bases and J by 6 bases, with 10 bases between them. Germline CDR1 and CDR2: SGHRS and YFSETQ.

The chain recombines TRBV4-2 with TRBJ1-2, with a weak D call TRBD1 (6 bases). The germline V gene encodes CDR1 LGHNA and CDR2 YNFKEQ. V was cut by 0 bases and J by 7 bases, with 12 bases left in between. CDR3 length: 14 residues. The CDR3 DNA follows: TGTGCCAGCAGCCAAGAGGGCACAGGGAGTGGCTACACCTTC. This gives the protein CASSQEGTGSGYTF.

The V and J genes are TRBV5-6 and TRBJ2-1; D might be TRBD2 (6 bases). V was shortened by 2 bases and J by 8 bases, with 17 bases between the two germline ends. The length of the CDR3 is 15 residues. Germline V gene sequence: CDR1 SGHDT, CDR2 YYEEEE. CDR3 bases: TGTGCCAGCAGCTTAAACACGGGGAGGTCCCATGAGCAGTTCTTC. Its protein product is CASSLNTGRSHEQFF. Filled out from reference TRBV5-6 and TRBJ2-1, the complete variable domain reads DAGVTQSPTHLIKTRGQQVTLRCSPKSGHDTVSWYQQALGQGPQFIFQYYEEEERQRGNFPDRFSGHQFPNYSSELNVNALLLGDSALYLCASSLNTGRSHEQFFGPGTRLTVL.